This TCR beta chain was found in a study of blood T cell repertoires in COVID-19. Study in general: Sites in the United States, Italy and Spain provided acute and convalescent COVID-19 samples.

TCRdb keeps only in-frame clones here, not all; method: immunoSEQ multiplex PCR. The sample yields 120,000 or so clones, around 80% seen once. The germline gives CDR1 KGHSH, CDR2 LQKENI. The CDR3 is made up of 14 amino acids. V gave up 6 bases and J gave up 7 bases; unmatched junction bases: 8. The chain carries TRBV18 and TRBJ1-5; 8 nucleotides align to TRBD1. This clonotype was obtained from a man aged 45 to 65 with acute or convalescent COVID-19. The sample taken for sequencing was peripheral blood. This chain's CDR3 is CASSLDRGEQPQHF. The DNA of the CDR3 is TGTGCCAGCTCTCTCGACAGGGGAGAACAGCCCCAGCATTTT. Based on the CDR3 plus reference TRBV18 and TRBJ1-5, the full variable domain is NAGVMQNPRHLVRRRGQEARLRCSPMKGHSHVYWYRQLPEEGLKFMVYLQKENIIDESGMPKERFSAEFPKEGPSILRIQQVVRGDSAAYFCASSLDRGEQPQHFGDGTRLSIL.